The source of this T cell receptor (beta chain) is a study of blood T cell repertoires in COVID-19. Across the whole study: Acute and convalescent COVID-19 samples came from the United States, Italy and Spain. Sources were T cells, B-cell-depleted T cells, or PBMCs; the material itself was cDNA or gDNA.

Per the study methods: The authors estimated nucleated cell counts from reference gene primer amplification. Sequencing was performed with immunoSEQ multiplex PCR; in TCRdb, only in-frame clones are kept and a portion is missing. The V and J calls and the clone size are those of that table, but D and trimming were determined from the DNA. Among some 90,000 clones listed, roughly 89% were seen once. Germline CDR1 and CDR2: LGHNA and YNFKEQ. CDR3 length: 14 amino acids. The V segment lost 4 bases and the J segment 3 bases; nucleotides outside the gene matches: 4. The TCR was taken from a woman of 80 years or more with active COVID-19. V and J are TRBV4-2 and TRBJ2-7; 9 bases are a match to TRBD1. Specimen: peripheral blood. The CDR3 protein is CASSRGTGNYEQYF. DNA for the CDR3: TGTGCCAGCAGCCGAGGGACAGGGAACTACGAGCAGTACTTC.